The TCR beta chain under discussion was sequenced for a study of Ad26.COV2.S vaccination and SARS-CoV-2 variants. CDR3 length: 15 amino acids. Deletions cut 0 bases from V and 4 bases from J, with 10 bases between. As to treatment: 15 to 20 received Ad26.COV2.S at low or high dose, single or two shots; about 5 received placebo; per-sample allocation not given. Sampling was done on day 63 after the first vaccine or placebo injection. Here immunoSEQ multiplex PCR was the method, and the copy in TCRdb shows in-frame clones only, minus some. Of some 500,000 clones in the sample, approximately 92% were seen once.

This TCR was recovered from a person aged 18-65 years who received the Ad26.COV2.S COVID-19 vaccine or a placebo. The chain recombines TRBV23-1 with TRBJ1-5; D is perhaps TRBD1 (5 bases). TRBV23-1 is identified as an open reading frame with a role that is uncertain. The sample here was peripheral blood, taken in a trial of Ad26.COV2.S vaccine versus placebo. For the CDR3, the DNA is TGCGCCAGCAGTCAATCCCGGGACGGGAATCAGCCCCAGCATTTT. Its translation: CASSQSRDGNQPQHF.